This T cell receptor beta chain stems from a study of T cell responses to AZD1222 COVID-19 vaccine. The repertoire was sequenced with immunoSEQ multiplex PCR; TCRdb's copy has only in-frame clones and lacks some. Seen here are about 97,000 clones, around 88% observed once, and the top ten hold just under 7.5%. Study-wide points: When two AZD1222 doses had been given, Spike-specific TCR breadth and depth rose. Baseline serostatus was positive in only a handful of AZD1222 recipients.

About this clone: Its antigen is undetermined.

Germline CDR1 reads SGHTA; CDR2 reads FQGTGA. The CDR3 covers 13 residues. V lost 2 bases, J lost 5 bases, and 9 bases lay in between. The starting material was peripheral blood, obtained on day 0 of AZD1222 vaccination. This TCR was sampled from an adult in good health. The chain recombines TRBV7-3 with TRBJ2-5; no reliable D call. The DNA of the CDR3 is TGTGCCAGCAGCTTATACAGAAGGGAGACCCAGTACTTC. The encoded protein is CASSLYRRETQYF.